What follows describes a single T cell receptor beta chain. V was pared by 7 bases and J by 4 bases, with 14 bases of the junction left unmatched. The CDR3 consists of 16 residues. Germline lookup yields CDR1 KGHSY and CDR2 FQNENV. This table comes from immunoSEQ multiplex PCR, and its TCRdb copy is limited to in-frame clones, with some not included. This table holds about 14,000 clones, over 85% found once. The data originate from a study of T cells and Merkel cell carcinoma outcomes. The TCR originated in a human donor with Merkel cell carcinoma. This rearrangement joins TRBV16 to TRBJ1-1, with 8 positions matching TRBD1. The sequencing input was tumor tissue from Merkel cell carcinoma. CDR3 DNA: TGTGCCAGCACCCTACCTCCTTCGGACAGGGTCACTGAAGCTTTCTTT. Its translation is CASTLPPSDRVTEAFF.